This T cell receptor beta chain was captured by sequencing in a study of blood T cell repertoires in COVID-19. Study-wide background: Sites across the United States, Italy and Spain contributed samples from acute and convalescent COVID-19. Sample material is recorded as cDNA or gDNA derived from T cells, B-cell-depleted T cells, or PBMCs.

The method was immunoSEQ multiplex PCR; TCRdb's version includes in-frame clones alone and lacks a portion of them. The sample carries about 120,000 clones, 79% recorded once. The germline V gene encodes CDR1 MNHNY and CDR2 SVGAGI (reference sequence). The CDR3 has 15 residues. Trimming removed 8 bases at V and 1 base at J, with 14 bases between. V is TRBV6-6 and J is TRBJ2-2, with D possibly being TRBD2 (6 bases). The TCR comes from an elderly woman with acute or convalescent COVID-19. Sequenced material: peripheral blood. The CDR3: CASGAGPQNTGELFF. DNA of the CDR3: TGTGCCAGCGGCGCGGGACCCCAGAACACCGGGGAGCTGTTTTTT.